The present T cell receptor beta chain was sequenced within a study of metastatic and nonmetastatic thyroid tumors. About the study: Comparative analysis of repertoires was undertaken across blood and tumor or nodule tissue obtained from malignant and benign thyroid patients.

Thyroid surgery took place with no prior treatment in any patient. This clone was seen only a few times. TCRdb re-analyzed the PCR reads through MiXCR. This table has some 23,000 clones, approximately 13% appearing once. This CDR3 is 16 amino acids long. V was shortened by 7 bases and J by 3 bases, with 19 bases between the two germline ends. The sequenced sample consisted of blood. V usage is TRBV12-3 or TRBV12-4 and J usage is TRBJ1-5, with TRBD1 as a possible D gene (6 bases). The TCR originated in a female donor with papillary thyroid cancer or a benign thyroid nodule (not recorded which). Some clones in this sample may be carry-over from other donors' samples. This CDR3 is CASTKRSGDINQPQHF. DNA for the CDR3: TGTGCCAGCACTAAAAGGTCAGGGGATATCAATCAGCCCCAGCATTTT.